Below, 23 T cell receptor beta chains from the same sample are listed, as sequenced in a study of neoadjuvant nivolumab and ipilimumab in lung cancer. Method: immunoSEQ multiplex PCR; TCRdb's copy keeps in-frame clones and lacks some. The sample holds some 26,000 clones; approximately 78% are singletons and the top ten take more than 6.5%. The starting material was tumor tissue, obtained after neoadjuvant nivolumab, alone or with ipilimumab, at or shortly before surgery. The origin of the receptors is an adult with non-small cell lung cancer.

The chain links TRBV27 to TRBJ2-7; tentatively, D is TRBD1 (6 bases). This CDR3 is built from 13 residues. Germline loops: CDR1 MNHEY, CDR2 SMNVEV (reference sequence). V lost 5 bases and J lost 2, with 10 bases in between. This chain's CDR3 is CASSPGQPYEQYF. In DNA, the CDR3 is TGTGCCAGCAGTCCAGGACAGCCCTACGAGCAGTACTTC.

The rearrangement uses TRBV14 and TRBJ1-4; D is uncertain. The CDR3 has 15 residues. The V gene lost 1 base and the J gene lost 8 bases, with 14 bases spanning the gap. Per germline, CDR1 SGHDN and CDR2 FVKESK. The CDR3 is CASSQAIEVGEKLFF. In DNA, the CDR3 is TGTGCCAGCAGCCAAGCCATTGAAGTTGGAGAAAAACTGTTTTTT.

This chain uses TRBV6-1 with TRBJ1-2; D is uncertain. The CDR3 sequence is 13 residues long. Trimming cost V 6 bases and J 2 bases, with 10 bases left between them. CDR1 and CDR2 (germline): MNHNS, SASEGT. The CDR3 bases are TGTGCCAGCAGGTATTCACCGAACTATGGCTACACCTTC. Translating gives CASRYSPNYGYTF.

V gene TRBV5-4 combines with J gene TRBJ2-3; tentatively, D is TRBD2 (5 bases). Germline CDR1 SGHNT, CDR2 YYREEE (reference sequence). The CDR3 covers 15 residues. The V and J ends lost 10 bases and 0 bases respectively, with 18 bases between them. CDR3 in DNA: TGTGCCTCAAGCGGCGGGTCCACTAGCACAGATACGCAGTATTTT. Translated, it gives CASSGGSTSTDTQYF.

A few counts support this clone. CDR3 amino acids: CASSLRAAEAFF. The CDR3 bases are TGTGCCAGCAGCTTAAGGGCGGCTGAAGCTTTCTTT. V usage is TRBV7-2 and J usage is TRBJ1-1, with D unresolved. The germline V gene encodes CDR1 SGHTA and CDR2 FQGNSA. The CDR3 is made up of 12 amino acids. Trimming took off 2 bases at V and 6 bases at J, with 7 bases between the two ends.

The DNA of the CDR3 is TGTGCCTGGAGTGTAGTCGGGACAGCATATAGCAATCAGCCCCAGCATTTT. It encodes CAWSVVGTAYSNQPQHF. This sequence joins TRBV30 and TRBJ1-5; 7 bases agree with TRBD1. The CDR3 consists of 17 residues. Per germline, CDR1 GTSNPN and CDR2 SVGIG (reference sequence). Trimming removed 0 bases from V and 0 bases from J; junction bases left unmatched: 8.

This clone has a single count. The rearrangement joins TRBV18 to TRBJ2-1; 9 nucleotides match TRBD2. The CDR3 spans 15 residues. V was pared by 2 bases and J by 10 bases, with 9 bases of the junction left unmatched. Germline CDR1 and CDR2: KGHSH and LQKENI. CDR3 DNA sequence: TGTGCCAGCTCACCAACCGCAGCGGGAGGTGGGGAGCAGTTCTTC. It codes for CASSPTAAGGGEQFF.

The chain is built from TRBV12-5 and TRBJ2-5; maybe TRBD2 (6 bases). Trimming shortened V by 11 bases and J by 4 bases, and 26 bases separated the two germline ends. The CDR3 totals 16 residues. Per germline, CDR1 LGHNT and CDR2 FRNRAP. Here the CDR3 reads CAGRTRIRLEGETQYF. DNA of the CDR3: TGTGCTGGACGAACCCGTATACGACTAGAGGGAGAGACCCAGTACTTC.

The chain's CDR3 is CASSVGGGRVNEQYF. The CDR3 region has the DNA TGTGCCAGCAGCGTAGGGGGCGGGAGAGTCAACGAGCAGTACTTC. The chain recombines TRBV9 with TRBJ2-7; 7 nucleotides align to TRBD2. CDR1 and CDR2 (germline): SGDLS, YYNGEE. V lost 0 bases, J lost 5 bases, and 8 bases stayed unmatched. The CDR3 loop spans 15 amino acids.

The chain uses TRBV5-1 and TRBJ2-2, with TRBD2 matching 8 bases. The CDR3 is 15 amino acids. J was trimmed by 1 base and V by 7 bases; bases with no gene match: 6. The germline V gene encodes CDR1 SGHRS and CDR2 YFSETQ. This chain's CDR3 is CASSTLAGNTGELFF. Written as DNA, the CDR3 is TGCGCCAGCTCTACCCTAGCGGGGAACACCGGGGAGCTGTTTTTT. Full variable domain (outside the CDR3, taken from reference TRBV5-1 and TRBJ2-2): KAGVTQTPRYLIKTRGQQVTLSCSPISGHRSVSWYQQTPGQGLQFLFEYFSETQRNKGNFPGRFSGRQFSNSRSEMNVSTLELGDSALYLCASSTLAGNTGELFFGEGSRLTVL.

The genes are TRBV5-1 and TRBJ2-6; tentative D call: TRBD1 (5 bases). Germline V lookup: CDR1 SGHRS, CDR2 YFSETQ. Trimming took 2 bases from V and 0 from J, leaving 9 bases between them. The CDR3 length is 16 residues. CDR3 residues: CASSLTGTSGANVLTF. CDR3 nucleotides: TGCGCCAGCAGCTTAACAGGTACCTCTGGGGCCAACGTCCTGACTTTC. The whole variable domain, filled in from reference TRBV5-1 and TRBJ2-6, reads KAGVTQTPRYLIKTRGQQVTLSCSPISGHRSVSWYQQTPGQGLQFLFEYFSETQRNKGNFPGRFSGRQFSNSRSEMNVSTLELGDSALYLCASSLTGTSGANVLTFGAGSRLTVL.

The CDR3: CASSLVTPRDTQYF. CDR3 in DNA: TGTGCCAGCAGCTTAGTGACTCCGAGGGATACGCAGTATTTT. The rearrangement uses TRBV11-1 and TRBJ2-3, with unresolved D. The CDR3 runs 14 residues. Trimming pared 1 base from V and 6 bases from J, leaving 11 bases between. The germline CDR1 and CDR2 sequences are SGHAT and FQDESV (reference sequence).

This rearrangement joins TRBV15 to TRBJ2-1; 7 bases are shared with TRBD2. Unmatched junction bases numbered 12, after V lost 5 bases and J lost 8 bases. Germline CDR1 is LNHNV and CDR2 is YYDKDF (reference sequence). The CDR3 runs 15 residues. Written as DNA, the CDR3 is TGTGCCACCAGCGACGGCGGGAGAGGTACGGATGAGCAGTTCTTC. This gives the protein CATSDGGRGTDEQFF.

The chain couples TRBV19 to TRBJ2-7; 8 positions agree with TRBD1. The germline V gene encodes CDR1 LNHDA and CDR2 SQIVND (reference sequence). The V gene end was trimmed by 3 bases and the J gene end by 0 bases; junction bases not matched to a gene: 4. The CDR3 totals 15 residues. CDR3 sequence (DNA): TGTGCCAGTAGTATGGGACAGGAGTTCTCCTACGAGCAGTACTTC. This codes for CASSMGQEFSYEQYF.

The V gene is TRBV29-1, the J gene TRBJ1-1; possible D gene TRBD1, 5 bases. The V end was cut by 4 bases, the J end by 1 base, with 10 bases between. This CDR3 is built from 13 residues. Germline V lookup: CDR1 SQVTM, CDR2 ANQGSEA. The CDR3 loop reads CSVAAGRNTEAFF. The CDR3 DNA follows: TGCAGCGTTGCGGCAGGGAGGAACACTGAAGCTTTCTTT.

The chain uses TRBV25-1 and TRBJ2-7; 8 nucleotides agree with TRBD2. Germline CDR1 and CDR2: MGHDK and SYGVNS. The CDR3 is made up of 15 amino acids. V was pared by 5 bases and J by 0 bases, with 6 bases of the junction left unmatched. The CDR3 loop is CASSRIGLASYEQYF. The CDR3 DNA sequence: TGTGCCAGCAGTCGGATCGGACTAGCCTCCTACGAGCAGTACTTC.

The genes are TRBV2 and TRBJ2-7; 9 bases align to TRBD1. The CDR3 runs to 14 residues. Germline CDR1 is SNHLY and CDR2 is FYNNEI. J was trimmed by 4 bases and V by 6 bases; bases with no gene match: 7. The CDR3, as DNA: TGTGCCAGCAGATTAGGACAGGGGATTTACGAGCAGTACTTC. It encodes CASRLGQGIYEQYF.

The V and J genes are TRBV30 and TRBJ2-6; maybe TRBD2 (5 bases). The germline V and J ends were trimmed by 4 bases and 1 base, with 8 bases remaining between them. Germline V gives CDR1 GTSNPN, CDR2 SVGIG (reference sequence). The CDR3 extends over 14 amino acids. This chain's CDR3 is CAWTRGSGANVLTF. CDR3 nucleotide sequence: TGTGCCTGGACCCGAGGGTCTGGGGCCAACGTCCTGACTTTC.

The chain couples TRBV10-3 to TRBJ2-3; maybe TRBD1 (6 bases). The CDR3 is 13 amino acids. The V end was cut by 0 bases, the J end by 6 bases, with 7 bases between. Germline V gene lookup returns CDR1 ENHRY and CDR2 SYGVKD. The CDR3 here is CAISESRGDTQYF. The CDR3 coding sequence is TGTGCCATCAGTGAGTCGAGGGGGGATACGCAGTATTTT.

This chain connects TRBV19 to TRBJ2-2; tentatively, D is TRBD1 (5 bases). Germline loops: CDR1 LNHDA, CDR2 SQIVND (reference sequence). The CDR3 sequence is 15 residues long. The V and J ends lost 3 bases and 1 base respectively, with 9 bases between them. Here the CDR3 reads CASSMRRENTGELFF. CDR3 DNA: TGTGCCAGTAGTATGCGCAGGGAGAACACCGGGGAGCTGTTTTTT. Using reference TRBV19 and TRBJ2-2 for the parts outside the CDR3, the full variable domain is DGGITQSPKYLFRKEGQNVTLSCEQNLNHDAMYWYRQDPGQGLRLIYYSQIVNDFQKGDIAEGYSVSREKKESFPLTVTSAQKNPTAFYLCASSMRRENTGELFFGEGSRLTVL.

J is TRBJ2-7 and V is TRBV2, with TRBD2 identical over 8 bases. CDR1 and CDR2 from the germline V gene are SNHLY and FYNNEI. Trimming at V came to 8 bases and at J to 2 bases, leaving 5 bases not matched to a gene. The CDR3 has 13 amino acids. Here the CDR3 DNA reads TGTGCCAGCGGGAATAGCGGGACCTACGAGCAGTACTTC. Its translation: CASGNSGTYEQYF. Using reference TRBV2 and TRBJ2-7 for the parts outside the CDR3, the full variable domain is EPEVTQTPSHQVTQMGQEVILRCVPISNHLYFYWYRQILGQKVEFLVSFYNNEISEKSEIFDDQFSVERPDGSNFTLKIRSTKLEDSAMYFCASGNSGTYEQYFGPGTRLTVT.

The chain is built from TRBV6-6 and TRBJ1-1; a weak D match, TRBD1 (6 bases). Trimming stripped 2 bases from V and 1 base from J, with 8 bases between. Germline CDR1 MNHNY, CDR2 SVGAGI (reference sequence). This CDR3 is 14 amino acids long. The CDR3: CASSYAQGNTEAFF. CDR3 DNA sequence: TGTGCCAGCAGTTACGCACAGGGGAACACTGAAGCTTTCTTT.

The rearrangement links TRBV7-8 to TRBJ1-1; D might be TRBD1 (6 bases). The germline CDR1 and CDR2 sequences are SGHVS and FQNEAQ. V lost 5 bases and J 0 bases, leaving 10 bases between the germline ends. This CDR3 contains 14 residues. The CDR3 region is CASSPTGLNTEAFF. DNA for the CDR3: TGTGCCAGCAGCCCGACAGGTTTGAACACTGAAGCTTTCTTT.